This TCR beta chain originates from a study of blood T cell repertoires in COVID-19. Whole-study context: Samples of COVID-19 (acute and convalescent) were obtained from the United States, Italy and Spain.

Across 20 to 25 US areas, participants ranged in age from about 18 to 100 years. Which cohort a participant joined came from the clinical history participants gave. Sequencing used immunoSEQ multiplex PCR; TCRdb keeps in-frame clones, though not all of them. The table records 130,000 to 150,000 clones, roughly 90% of them present only once. V shed 5 bases, J shed 0 bases, and the junction held 3 bases outside the gene matches. The CDR3 spans 14 residues. Germline values: CDR1 MNHEY, CDR2 SMNVEV (reference sequence). The sample holds one count of this clone. Input material: PBMCs or T cells enriched from blood (not recorded which). The chain employs TRBV27 and TRBJ1-1; TRBD1 matches at 7 bases. This clonotype was obtained from a woman aged 30 to 39 with acute COVID-19. CDR3: CASSPDRLNTEAFF. In DNA form, the CDR3 reads TGTGCCAGCAGTCCGGACAGGCTGAACACTGAAGCTTTCTTT.